This T cell receptor beta chain was identified during a study of OX40 agonist ivuxolimab in advanced cancers. Background on the study: At 0.01 to 10 mg/kg, ivuxolimab was administered intravenously to patients every 2 weeks. A mean age of approximately 58 years, range roughly 20 to 90, was recorded, and about 83% were male.

The CDR3 runs 14 residues. The V end was cut by 6 bases, the J end by 5 bases, with 17 bases between. Germline V CDR1 and CDR2: SGDLS, YYNGEE. The protocol was immunoSEQ multiplex PCR, while the TCRdb copy is restricted to in-frame clones and leaves out a portion. The data show approximately 90,000 clones, around 90% seen once. Remarks on this clone: Its antigen is unidentified.

Study observations and caveats: CD8+ T cells showed, on average, more clonal expansion than CD4+ cells.

This rearrangement joins TRBV9 to TRBJ1-2, with D maybe TRBD1 (5 bases). The clonotype originates from an adult with an advanced solid tumor such as melanoma, head and neck, liver or kidney cancer. The sequencing used CD4+ or CD8+ T cells sorted from blood, collected in a trial of the OX40 agonist ivuxolimab. The CDR3 sequence is CASTRASGGYGYTF. DNA of the CDR3: TGTGCCAGCACCAGGGCCTCCGGAGGGTATGGCTACACCTTC.